One and the same sample provided the 5 T cell receptor beta chains below, sequenced in a study of cytomegalovirus exposure and HLA in healthy donors. In the PCR, 60 Vbeta and 13 Jbeta primers were used. The repertoire was sequenced with immunoSEQ multiplex PCR; TCRdb's copy has only in-frame clones and lacks some. The data contain 210,000 or so clones, 87% of them singletons. The sample taken for sequencing was PBMCs. The receptors here all came from a man aged 25-40 years in good health and CMV-seronegative.

The rearrangement uses TRBV5-1 and TRBJ2-5; D perhaps matches TRBD1 (7 bases). Germline V CDR1 and CDR2: SGHRS, YFSETQ. Trimming stripped 5 bases from V and 1 base from J, with 15 bases between. CDR3 length equals 15 residues. The CDR3 DNA reads as TGCGCCAGCAGTTCCAGGGGGGAGAGCCAAGAGACCCAGTACTTC. Translated, it gives CASSSRGESQETQYF.

V gene TRBV30 combines with J gene TRBJ1-6; 11 nucleotides agree with TRBD1. Trimming took 3 bases from V and 5 from J; bases not matched to a gene: 3. CDR3 length: 15 amino acids. The germline gives CDR1 GTSNPN, CDR2 SVGIG (reference sequence). CDR3 region: CAWRGTGGNNSPLHF. The CDR3 nucleotides read TGTGCCTGGAGAGGGACAGGGGGAAATAATTCACCCCTCCACTTT.

This chain links TRBV6-5 with TRBJ1-1; D not certain. The CDR3 length is 16 residues. The ends were cut back, 6 bases at V and 0 bases at J, with 17 bases in the middle. The germline gives CDR1 MNHEY, CDR2 SVGAGI. The CDR3 loop is CASRYGGGTLNTEAFF. The DNA for the CDR3 is TGTGCCAGCAGGTACGGCGGTGGAACTCTGAACACTGAAGCTTTCTTT.

This chain connects TRBV29-1 to TRBJ1-4; TRBD1 matches 10 bases. Unmatched junction bases numbered 8, after V lost 4 bases and J lost 0 bases. CDR3 length: 17 amino acids. Germline V lookup: CDR1 SQVTM, CDR2 ANQGSEA. CDR3 loop: CSVAGTGAEATNEKLFF. DNA of the CDR3: TGCAGCGTTGCCGGGACAGGGGCAGAAGCAACTAATGAAAAACTGTTTTTT.

This chain links TRBV18 with TRBJ1-4; 9 bases are shared with TRBD1. This CDR3 has 16 amino acids. The J segment lost 1 base and the V segment lost 4 bases, leaving 4 bases of the junction unmatched. The V gene's germline CDR1 is KGHSH and CDR2 LQKENI. The CDR3 region has the DNA TGTGCCAGCTCACTCGGACAGGGGAGAACTAATGAAAAACTGTTTTTT. The encoded protein is CASSLGQGRTNEKLFF.